The 31 T cell receptor beta chains below were found in one sample sequenced in a study of cytomegalovirus exposure and HLA in healthy donors. It was with 60 Vbeta and 13 Jbeta primers that the PCR ran. The protocol was immunoSEQ multiplex PCR, while the TCRdb copy is restricted to in-frame clones and leaves out a portion. The sample yields approximately 100,000 clones, 76% seen once. Sequencing was performed on PBMCs. Receptor source: a woman younger than 35 in good health and CMV-seropositive.

This chain connects TRBV9 to TRBJ2-7; 10 bases are a match to TRBD2. This CDR3 has 15 amino acids. From germline, CDR1 is SGDLS and CDR2 YYNGEE. Unmatched junction bases numbered 4, after V lost 0 bases and J lost 4 bases. The CDR3 spells CASSVEAGGHYEQYF. CDR3 nucleotides: TGTGCCAGCAGCGTAGAAGCGGGGGGGCATTACGAGCAGTACTTC.

The rearrangement uses TRBV6-5 and TRBJ2-7, with D possibly TRBD2 on 5 matching bases. The CDR3 is made up of 16 amino acids. V dropped 4 bases and J dropped 0 bases, with 16 bases sitting between them. Germline V gives CDR1 MNHEY, CDR2 SVGAGI. The chain's CDR3 is CASSFDRAEDSYEQYF. The CDR3 coding sequence is TGTGCCAGCAGTTTCGATAGAGCGGAGGACTCCTACGAGCAGTACTTC.

V is TRBV4-3 and J is TRBJ2-7; 14 bases line up with TRBD2. V gave up 0 bases and J gave up 5 bases; unmatched junction bases: 6. This CDR3 has 17 residues. CDR1 is LGHNA and CDR2 is YSLEER in the germline V gene. The CDR3 DNA follows: TGCGCCAGCAGCCAAGATTCTCCGGGACTAGCGGGAGACGAGCAGTACTTC. It yields the protein CASSQDSPGLAGDEQYF.

This rearrangement joins TRBV7-8 to TRBJ1-5, with 10 nucleotides matching TRBD1. V lost 4 bases, J lost 7 bases, and 10 bases stayed unmatched. This CDR3 spans 16 amino acids. Germline V gene data show CDR1 as SGHVS and CDR2 as FQNEAQ. The CDR3 DNA reads TGTGCCAGCAGCTCTGGGACAGGGGCTCTTGGCCAGCCCCAGCATTTT. Translation gives CASSSGTGALGQPQHF.

V gene TRBV7-2 combines with J gene TRBJ2-7, with D hard to call. CDR1 is SGHTA, CDR2 FQGNSA, per germline. The CDR3 has 11 residues. Trimming pared 1 base from V and 5 bases from J, leaving 3 bases between. This chain's CDR3 is CASSLVNEQYF. CDR3 nucleotides: TGTGCCAGCAGCTTAGTCAACGAGCAGTACTTC.

The chain is built from TRBV28 and TRBJ2-5; TRBD1 is a possible D gene (5 bases). The ends were cut back, 6 bases at V and 5 bases at J, with 13 bases in the middle. CDR3 length: 13 amino acids. CDR1 and CDR2 (germline): MDHEN, SYDVKM. The CDR3 loop reads CASRPQGWETQYF. CDR3 DNA sequence: TGTGCCAGCAGGCCCCAGGGATGGGAGACCCAGTACTTC.

The V and J genes are TRBV14 and TRBJ1-2; weak D call: TRBD1 (5 bases). This CDR3 comprises 15 residues. Trimming shortened V by 3 bases and J by 5 bases, and 16 bases separated the two germline ends. Looked up from germline, CDR1 is SGHDN and CDR2 is FVKESK. The CDR3 reads CASSHGGPGGYGYTF. The CDR3 DNA is TGTGCCAGCAGCCACGGCGGACCTGGGGGGTATGGCTACACCTTC.

The rearrangement links TRBV15 to TRBJ2-5; D may be TRBD2 (6 bases). The CDR3 loop spans 15 amino acids. Germline assignment: CDR1 LNHNV and CDR2 YYDKDF (reference sequence). V lost 2 bases to trimming and J lost 5 bases, with 15 bases between them. CDR3 sequence reads: CATSRPGGVRETQYF. The CDR3 coding sequence is TGTGCCACCAGCAGACCCGGGGGTGTGCGGGAGACCCAGTACTTC.

The rearrangement uses TRBV6-6 and TRBJ2-7, with TRBD1 matching over 10 bases. Per germline, CDR1 MNHNY and CDR2 SVGAGI (reference sequence). There are 16 residues in the CDR3. With V trimmed by 10 bases and J by 2 bases, 14 bases remained unmatched. CDR3 nucleotides: TGTGCCATACGACTTCCGGGACAGGGGTCCCCCTACGAGCAGTACTTC. Residues: CAIRLPGQGSPYEQYF.

This rearrangement joins TRBV29-1 to TRBJ2-7, with a possible D match to TRBD1 (5 bases). Trimming stripped 6 bases from V and 0 bases from J, with 12 bases between. This CDR3 spans 13 amino acids. Looked up from germline, CDR1 is SQVTM and CDR2 is ANQGSEA. For the CDR3, the DNA is TGCAGCGTGGATGGCAGGGACTCCTACGAGCAGTACTTC. Protein sequence: CSVDGRDSYEQYF.

This clone showed up just once. The J gene is TRBJ2-1, the V gene TRBV5-1, with D maybe TRBD2 (6 bases). This CDR3 contains 15 residues. The V gene's germline CDR1 is SGHRS and CDR2 YFSETQ. Trimming took 5 bases from V and 0 from J, leaving 12 bases between them. The CDR3 loop reads CASRPRGDSYNEQFF. CDR3 DNA: TGCGCCAGCAGACCCCGCGGGGACTCCTACAATGAGCAGTTCTTC. Drawing the rest from reference TRBV5-1 and TRBJ2-1, the complete variable domain is KAGVTQTPRYLIKTRGQQVTLSCSPISGHRSVSWYQQTPGQGLQFLFEYFSETQRNKGNFPGRFSGRQFSNSRSEMNVSTLELGDSALYLCASRPRGDSYNEQFFGPGTRLTVL.

This chain joins TRBV18 and TRBJ2-1; TRBD1 agrees at 7 bases. The CDR3 is 15 amino acids. Germline V CDR1 and CDR2: KGHSH, LQKENI. The junction had 4 bases not matched to a gene; V was cut back by 3 bases and J by 2 bases. The CDR3 protein is CASSPPGTAYNEQFF. In nucleotides, the CDR3 is TGTGCCAGCTCACCGCCAGGGACAGCCTACAATGAGCAGTTCTTC.

The chain has TRBV28 and TRBJ2-7; D gene uncertain. Germline V gene lookup returns CDR1 MDHEN and CDR2 SYDVKM. V lost 7 bases to trimming and J lost 2 bases, with 15 bases between them. CDR3 length equals 14 residues. In DNA form, the CDR3 reads TGTGCCAGCATGGTCACTGCGCATACCTACGAGCAGTACTTC. It codes for CASMVTAHTYEQYF. Variable domain in full (rest from reference TRBV28 and TRBJ2-7): DVKVTQSSRYLVKRTGEKVFLECVQDMDHENMFWYRQDPGLGLRLIYFSYDVKMKEKGDIPEGYSVSREKKERFSLILESASTNQTSMYLCASMVTAHTYEQYFGPGTRLTVT.

The rearrangement uses TRBV5-1 and TRBJ1-1, with D unresolved. This CDR3 is built from 13 residues. Germline V CDR1 and CDR2: SGHRS, YFSETQ. V was clipped by 4 bases and J by 0 bases, with 7 bases between them. The CDR3, as DNA: TGCGCCAGCAGCGGAGGGTTGAACACTGAAGCTTTCTTT. Protein product: CASSGGLNTEAFF.

In this sample, this clone turned up a few times. The chain uses TRBV7-9 and TRBJ2-7; 9 nucleotides match TRBD2. From germline, CDR1 is SEHNR and CDR2 FQNEAQ (reference sequence). The CDR3 sequence is 14 residues long. The J segment lost 3 bases and the V segment lost 5 bases, leaving 5 bases of the junction unmatched. The DNA for the CDR3 is TGTGCCAGCAGCGGGAGCGGGGGGATCTACGAGCAGTACTTC. It specifies CASSGSGGIYEQYF.

This clone was seen only a few times. The rearrangement joins TRBV18 to TRBJ1-5, with TRBD1 identical over 7 bases. Germline trimming cut 1 base from V and 3 bases from J; bases unmatched to any gene: 3. The length of the CDR3 is 15 residues. CDR1 and CDR2 (germline): KGHSH, LQKENI. DNA for the CDR3: TGTGCCAGCTCACCACAGGGGGCTATCAATCAGCCCCAGCATTTT. Residues: CASSPQGAINQPQHF.

The CDR3 coding sequence is TGTGCCAGCCAGGAAACCCAGTACTTC. Protein: CASQETQYF. V and J are TRBV6-1 and TRBJ2-5; D is unclear. Deletions cut 8 bases from V and 8 bases from J, with 6 bases between. This CDR3 comprises 9 residues. The germline V gene encodes CDR1 MNHNS and CDR2 SASEGT.

This clone was seen once. This chain connects TRBV11-2 to TRBJ1-1; no definite D call. The CDR3 runs 17 residues. The V gene lost 6 bases and the J gene lost 2 bases, with 22 bases spanning the gap. CDR1 and CDR2 from the germline V gene are SGHAT and FQNNGV. DNA for the CDR3: TGTGCCAGCAGAGAGGGAATGGGATTTCGGGTAAACACTGAAGCTTTCTTT. It codes for CASREGMGFRVNTEAFF.

This chain uses TRBV25-1 with TRBJ2-5, with 7 nucleotides matching TRBD2. This CDR3 is 16 amino acids long. Germline V CDR1 and CDR2: MGHDK, SYGVNS. With 7 bases clipped from V and 8 bases from J, the junction kept 19 bases outside the gene matches. This chain's CDR3 is CASNTNVVGGPDTQYF. Here the CDR3 DNA reads TGTGCCAGCAACACAAACGTCGTGGGAGGGCCAGATACCCAGTACTTC.

The chain uses TRBV30 and TRBJ2-2, with 11 nucleotides matching TRBD1. The CDR3 has 17 amino acids. Germline loops: CDR1 GTSNPN, CDR2 SVGIG (reference sequence). The junction had 14 bases not matched to a gene; V was cut back by 5 bases and J by 6 bases. CDR3 sequence reads: CAWDGQGARNIAGELFF. The CDR3 nucleotides are TGTGCCTGGGACGGACAGGGGGCGCGAAATATCGCCGGGGAGCTGTTTTTT. The full variable domain, rest sourced from reference TRBV30 and TRBJ2-2, is SQTIHQWPATLVQPVGSPLSLECTVEGTSNPNLYWYRQAAGRGLQLLFYSVGIGQISSEVPQNLSASRPQDRQFILSSKKLLLSDSGFYLCAWDGQGARNIAGELFFGEGSRLTVL.

The chain combines TRBV10-1 with TRBJ2-3; 8 positions agree with TRBD2. Germline V gene data show CDR1 as WNHNN and CDR2 as SYGVQD (reference sequence). J gave up 0 bases and V 2 bases, and 10 bases lay outside the gene matches. The CDR3 has 18 residues. CDR3 protein: CASSEKRGIILSTDTQYF. CDR3 nucleotides: TGCGCCAGCAGTGAGAAGCGGGGGATTATCCTTAGCACAGATACGCAGTATTTT.

This CDR3 reads CASSGTGHSYEQYF. The CDR3 region has the DNA TGTGCCAGCAGCGGGACAGGTCACTCCTACGAGCAGTACTTC. This chain connects TRBV2 to TRBJ2-7, with 8 bases aligning to TRBD1. The V segment lost 6 bases and the J segment 0 bases; nucleotides outside the gene matches: 4. The CDR3 runs to 14 residues. Per the germline V gene, CDR1 is SNHLY and CDR2 is FYNNEI.

This clone was detected a few times. This sequence joins TRBV6-6 and TRBJ1-1; D gene uncertain. There are 12 residues in the CDR3. V shed 2 bases and J shed 7 bases, with 8 bases lying between them. The germline CDR1 and CDR2 sequences are MNHNY and SVGAGI (reference sequence). CDR3 nucleotide sequence: TGTGCCAGCAGTTACGGGCAGGTTGAAGCTTTCTTT. Translated: CASSYGQVEAFF.

This sequence joins TRBV27 and TRBJ2-1; TRBD1 agrees at 7 bases. This CDR3 spans 15 amino acids. Germline loops: CDR1 MNHEY, CDR2 SMNVEV (reference sequence). The trim removed 5 bases at V and 5 bases at J, leaving 9 bases unmatched. CDR3 amino acids: CASSARTGPNNEQFF. CDR3 nucleotides: TGTGCCAGCAGTGCGAGGACAGGACCTAACAATGAGCAGTTCTTC.

This clone was seen a few times. The rearrangement links TRBV5-1 to TRBJ2-2, with 12 bases matching TRBD2. V lost 3 bases, J lost 6 bases, and 6 bases stayed unmatched. This CDR3 is built from 16 residues. Germline-derived CDR1 and CDR2 are SGHRS and YFSETQ. The CDR3 region has the DNA TGCGCCAGCAGCTCCCGGGCTAGCGGGGGGGCCGGGGAGCTGTTTTTT. Residues: CASSSRASGGAGELFF.

The chain employs TRBV27 and TRBJ2-7, with 7 bases identical to TRBD1. V shed 5 bases and J 2 bases; nucleotides not matched to a gene: 3. The CDR3 contains 13 residues. CDR1 is MNHEY and CDR2 is SMNVEV in the germline V gene (reference sequence). CDR3 sequence: CASSPQGPYEQYF. The DNA for the CDR3 is TGTGCCAGCAGTCCACAGGGGCCCTACGAGCAGTACTTC.

This chain links TRBV7-6 with TRBJ2-7, with TRBD1 matching over 9 bases. This CDR3 has 15 amino acids. Germline-derived CDR1 and CDR2 are SGHVS and FNYEAQ. The trim removed 5 bases at V and 2 bases at J, leaving 7 bases unmatched. As DNA, the CDR3 is TGTGCCAGCAGCGTCACCGGGACAGGGCCCTACGAGCAGTACTTC. Translated, it gives CASSVTGTGPYEQYF.

The chain carries TRBV5-1 and TRBJ2-2; a possible D gene is TRBD2 (5 bases). Germline V gene data show CDR1 as SGHRS and CDR2 as YFSETQ. The CDR3 is 13 amino acids. V was pared by 4 bases and J by 1 base, with 5 bases between. This CDR3 is CASSRENTGELFF. Written as DNA, the CDR3 is TGCGCCAGCAGCCGGGAGAACACCGGGGAGCTGTTTTTT. Variable domain in full (rest from reference TRBV5-1 and TRBJ2-2): KAGVTQTPRYLIKTRGQQVTLSCSPISGHRSVSWYQQTPGQGLQFLFEYFSETQRNKGNFPGRFSGRQFSNSRSEMNVSTLELGDSALYLCASSRENTGELFFGEGSRLTVL.

V is TRBV7-2 and J is TRBJ1-1; the match to TRBD1 covers 8 bases. The V and J ends lost 5 bases and 1 base, in that order; junction bases with no gene match: 3. CDR1 is SGHTA, CDR2 FQGNSA, per germline. The CDR3 totals 14 residues. In nucleotides, the CDR3 is TGTGCCAGCAGCCTTGACAGGGGGAACACTGAAGCTTTCTTT. This translates into CASSLDRGNTEAFF.

The chain recombines TRBV15 with TRBJ1-1; a weak D match, TRBD1 (5 bases). This CDR3 has 13 residues. V dropped 9 bases and J dropped 3 bases, with 14 bases sitting between them. Germline CDR1 is LNHNV and CDR2 is YYDKDF (reference sequence). The CDR3, as DNA: TGTGCCACTACACAGGTCGCGGACACTGAAGCTTTCTTT. Encoded protein: CATTQVADTEAFF.

This clone occurred once. V gene TRBV5-4 combines with J gene TRBJ2-1, with 9 bases lining up with TRBD2. Per the germline V gene, CDR1 is SGHNT and CDR2 is YYREEE (reference sequence). CDR3 length: 15 residues. Trimming at V came to 4 bases and at J to 5 bases, leaving 7 bases not matched to a gene. CDR3 amino acids: CASSGVLAGNNEQFF. The CDR3 DNA reads as TGTGCCAGCAGCGGGGTTCTAGCGGGGAACAATGAGCAGTTCTTC.